Sequencing of this TCR beta chain was carried out in a study of blood T cell repertoires in COVID-19. Study background: T cells, B-cell-depleted T cells, or PBMCs supplied cDNA or gDNA.

The CDR3 totals 16 residues. CDR1 is LGHDT, CDR2 YNNKEL, per germline (reference sequence). The V gene end was trimmed by 4 bases and the J gene end by 2 bases; junction bases not matched to a gene: 8. Cohorts were determined from participant-reported clinical history. Resolution of symptoms, clearance, or two negative PCRs was present in recovered Cohort 3 donors. In the original processing: Amplification of reference gene primers provided the estimated nucleated cell counts. The assay was immunoSEQ multiplex PCR, and TCRdb's table has in-frame clones only and misses some. V and J calls and clone size are copied from that table; D and trimming were computed from the DNA. The profile shows some 370,000 clones, roughly four fifths of them singletons. This clone was detected once.

The sequence was obtained from a woman aged 45-60 years who had recovered from COVID-19. Sample: PBMCs or T cells enriched from blood (not recorded which). The rearrangement links TRBV3-1 (or the pseudogene TRBV3-2) to TRBJ2-1; 7 bases are a match to TRBD2. In DNA, the CDR3 is TGTGCCAGCAGCCCGCCCCATGGACTAGCCTACAATGAGCAGTTCTTC. Amino acid sequence: CASSPPHGLAYNEQFF.